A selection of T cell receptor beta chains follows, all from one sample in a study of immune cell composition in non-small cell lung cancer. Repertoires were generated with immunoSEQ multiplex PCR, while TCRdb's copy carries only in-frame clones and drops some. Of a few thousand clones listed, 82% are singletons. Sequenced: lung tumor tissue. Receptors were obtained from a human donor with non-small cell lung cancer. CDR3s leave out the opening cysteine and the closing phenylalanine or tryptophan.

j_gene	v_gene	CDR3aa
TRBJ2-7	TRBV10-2	ASSAKESRGYEQY
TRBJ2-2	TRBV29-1	SVVTSDTGELF
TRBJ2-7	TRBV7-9	ASSVGSDSSYEQY
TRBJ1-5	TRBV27	ASSRRHTNQPQH
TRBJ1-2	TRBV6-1	ASNRDRPNYGYT
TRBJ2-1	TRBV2	ASSLSGGAFNEQF
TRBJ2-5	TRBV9	ASSASGGQETQY
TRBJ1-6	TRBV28	ASSLVGSSYNSPLH
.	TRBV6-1	ASSGGSSYEQY
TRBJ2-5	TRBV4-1	ASSHPQGSRAQETQY
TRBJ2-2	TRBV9	ASSVETSVPPLF
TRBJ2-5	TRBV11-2	ASSRQDGSQY
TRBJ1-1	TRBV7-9	ASQKTGNTEAF
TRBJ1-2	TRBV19	ASSILAGYGYT
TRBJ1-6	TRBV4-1	ASSQEDRDSSYNSPLH
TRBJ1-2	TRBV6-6	ASSYSMGGEKNGYT
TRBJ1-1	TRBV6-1	ATQGSSDEAF
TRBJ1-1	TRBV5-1	ASSNQGNTEAF
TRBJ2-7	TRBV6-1	ASSERVPPYEQY
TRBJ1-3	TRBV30	AWSVPTWTAGTNTIY
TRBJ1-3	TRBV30	AWATGYSGNTIY
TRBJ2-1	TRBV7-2	ASSLGVDRVHEQF
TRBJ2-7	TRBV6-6	ASGQVPSYEQY
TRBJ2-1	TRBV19	ASSIDYAQF
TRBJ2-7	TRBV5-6	ASSLARQGVEQY
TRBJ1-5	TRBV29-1	SVGSGTGGQPQH
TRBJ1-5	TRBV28	ASRPGKQGAWQPQH
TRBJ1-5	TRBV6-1	ASKPGQFSNQPQH
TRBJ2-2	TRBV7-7	ASSLDPGAGELF
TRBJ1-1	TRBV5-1	ATKTGTTNTEAF
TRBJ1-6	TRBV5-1	ASSLYVLGHSNSPLH
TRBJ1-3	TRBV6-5	ASSYSRGSGNTIY
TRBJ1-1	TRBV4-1	ASSQDTSGRSVAF
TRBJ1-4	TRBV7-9	ASSPPGQRYEKLF
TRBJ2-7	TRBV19	ASSTPTSGSSYEQY
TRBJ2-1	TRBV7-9	AWWGLAGEQF
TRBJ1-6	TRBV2	ASSEAISESPLH
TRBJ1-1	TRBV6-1	ASRFDRDSNAF
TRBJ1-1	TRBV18	ASSPYQLTKLNTEAF
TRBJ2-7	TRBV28	ASTPYGGQGPHEQY
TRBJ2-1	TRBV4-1	ASSQGSADSYNEQF
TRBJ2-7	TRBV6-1	ASTTGAYEQY
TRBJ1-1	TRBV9	ASSATGQGNTEAF
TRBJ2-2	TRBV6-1	ASSTGTTNTGELF
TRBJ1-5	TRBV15	ATSREGGQGQPQH
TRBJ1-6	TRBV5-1	ASSLAGSNSPLH
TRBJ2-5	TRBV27	ASSSGTSGRQETQY
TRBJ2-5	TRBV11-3	ASSSYGGSETQY
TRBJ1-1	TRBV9	ASSVDTAYTEAF
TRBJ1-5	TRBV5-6	ASSLGGSNQPQH
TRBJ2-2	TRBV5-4	ASSWGLAGNTGELF
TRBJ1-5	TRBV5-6	ASSLRDRDSDNQPQH
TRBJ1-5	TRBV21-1	ASSKGVSDQDSNQPQH
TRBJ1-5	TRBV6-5	ASKPGQGRNQPQH
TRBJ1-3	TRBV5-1	ASSPVEGRSGNTIY
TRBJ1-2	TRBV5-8	ASSTFPGTANGYT
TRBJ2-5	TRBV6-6	ASSRTGDPQETQY
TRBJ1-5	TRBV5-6	ASSFGLYSNQPQH
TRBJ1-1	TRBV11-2	ASSLRRGTDTEAF